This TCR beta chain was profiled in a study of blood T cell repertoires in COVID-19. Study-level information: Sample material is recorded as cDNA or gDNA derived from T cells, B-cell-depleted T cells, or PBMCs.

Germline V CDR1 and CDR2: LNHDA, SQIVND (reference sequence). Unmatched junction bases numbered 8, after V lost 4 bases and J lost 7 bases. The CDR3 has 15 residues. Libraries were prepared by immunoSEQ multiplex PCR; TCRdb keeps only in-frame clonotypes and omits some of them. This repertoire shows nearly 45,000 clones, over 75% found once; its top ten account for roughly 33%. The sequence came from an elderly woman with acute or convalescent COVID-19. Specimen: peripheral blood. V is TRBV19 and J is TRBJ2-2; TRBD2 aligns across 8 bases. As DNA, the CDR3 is TGTGCCAGTAGTAAACGGGAGGGCCTAATCGGGGAGCTGTTTTTT. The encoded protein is CASSKREGLIGELFF.